These T cell receptor beta chains were read from a single sample in a study of OX40 agonist ivuxolimab in advanced cancers. Only in-frame clones appear in the TCRdb table, and some are missing; sequencing was by immunoSEQ multiplex PCR. The sample shows over 60,000 clones, 85% to 90% of them seen only once. The sample was CD4+ or CD8+ T cells sorted from blood, taken in a trial of the OX40 agonist ivuxolimab. All receptors come from an adult with an advanced solid tumor such as melanoma, head and neck, liver or kidney cancer. The CDR3 runs from the conserved cysteine through the conserved F or W. Fields, in order: clone size, J gene, D gene, V gene, CDR3 protein. A D gene is named only where the DNA matches it firmly. Size values are once, few and many counts, or a class for expanded clones, and some rows have none.

clone size: -; J gene: TRBJ2-5; D gene: TRBD1; V gene: TRBV7-2; CDR3 protein: CASRDRYYQETQYF
clone size: -; J gene: TRBJ2-5; D gene: -; V gene: TRBV7-9; CDR3 protein: CASSSQGETQYF
clone size: -; J gene: TRBJ1-1; D gene: TRBD1; V gene: TRBV5-1; CDR3 protein: CASSSLPGTGLPNTEAFF
clone size: few; J gene: TRBJ2-1; D gene: TRBD2; V gene: TRBV19; CDR3 protein: CASSISLAGVHPEQFF
clone size: -; J gene: TRBJ1-1; D gene: -; V gene: TRBV7-8; CDR3 protein: CASSPREGGTEAFF
clone size: -; J gene: TRBJ2-7; D gene: -; V gene: TRBV7-6; CDR3 protein: CASSLSRGGGNEQYF
clone size: -; J gene: TRBJ2-7; D gene: TRBD1; V gene: TRBV7-9; CDR3 protein: CASAPRTGLYEQYF
clone size: many; J gene: TRBJ2-7; D gene: TRBD1; V gene: TRBV6-1; CDR3 protein: CASSARTGGIYEQYF
clone size: -; J gene: TRBJ1-4; D gene: -; V gene: TRBV2; CDR3 protein: CASNERGEGEKLFF
clone size: -; J gene: TRBJ1-6; D gene: -; V gene: TRBV7-2; CDR3 protein: CASSPAGGHSPLHF
clone size: -; J gene: TRBJ2-7; D gene: -; V gene: TRBV7-3; CDR3 protein: CASSTGGQEAYEQYF
clone size: -; J gene: TRBJ2-7; D gene: -; V gene: TRBV6-6; CDR3 protein: CASSSPPHYEQYF
clone size: -; J gene: TRBJ2-4; D gene: TRBD1; V gene: TRBV7-2; CDR3 protein: CASSHHTDRAKNIQYF
clone size: -; J gene: TRBJ2-5; D gene: -; V gene: TRBV18; CDR3 protein: CASSPTGTMETQYF
clone size: -; J gene: TRBJ2-3; D gene: TRBD2; V gene: TRBV6-1; CDR3 protein: CASSLLGEGTDTQYF
clone size: few; J gene: TRBJ1-1; D gene: TRBD1; V gene: TRBV5-1; CDR3 protein: CASSLAPTGQDQAFF
clone size: -; J gene: TRBJ1-2; D gene: TRBD1; V gene: TRBV5-6; CDR3 protein: CASSSTGTGNYGYTF
clone size: -; J gene: TRBJ2-2; D gene: -; V gene: TRBV7-9; CDR3 protein: CASSWGTTNTGELFF
clone size: -; J gene: TRBJ2-5; D gene: -; V gene: TRBV5-6; CDR3 protein: CASSLGGYGETQYF
clone size: -; J gene: TRBJ2-1; D gene: TRBD2; V gene: TRBV2; CDR3 protein: CASSRRGLAGGHNEQFF
clone size: -; J gene: TRBJ1-4; D gene: -; V gene: TRBV5-1; CDR3 protein: CASSLEGLSEKLFF
clone size: -; J gene: TRBJ1-1; D gene: -; V gene: TRBV30; CDR3 protein: CAWSFIGGGGTEAFF
clone size: -; J gene: TRBJ1-4; D gene: TRBD1; V gene: TRBV9; CDR3 protein: CASSVGPSGGAGEKLFF
clone size: -; J gene: TRBJ1-5; D gene: TRBD1; V gene: TRBV6-4; CDR3 protein: CASSDWTGWVNQPQHF
clone size: -; J gene: TRBJ2-2; D gene: -; V gene: TRBV30; CDR3 protein: CAWSPTGTGELFF
clone size: few; J gene: TRBJ1-1; D gene: -; V gene: TRBV30; CDR3 protein: CAWKRRVNTEAFF
clone size: -; J gene: TRBJ2-1; D gene: -; V gene: TRBV5-4; CDR3 protein: CASSYEVLDEQFF
clone size: -; J gene: TRBJ1-2; D gene: TRBD1; V gene: TRBV10-3; CDR3 protein: CAISPGQGYGYTF
clone size: once; J gene: TRBJ2-7; D gene: TRBD2; V gene: TRBV7-2; CDR3 protein: CASRPTSDSYEQYF
clone size: -; J gene: TRBJ2-6; D gene: -; V gene: TRBV5-4; CDR3 protein: CASSLRAGQSGANVLTF
clone size: -; J gene: TRBJ1-5; D gene: -; V gene: TRBV6-5; CDR3 protein: CASSPYSNQPQHF
clone size: -; J gene: TRBJ1-1; D gene: -; V gene: TRBV13; CDR3 protein: CASSLRRVRNTEAFF
clone size: -; J gene: TRBJ2-2; D gene: -; V gene: TRBV18; CDR3 protein: CASSPPVGTKNTGELFF
clone size: once; J gene: TRBJ1-1; D gene: -; V gene: TRBV7-2; CDR3 protein: CASSLGLTGNTEAFF
clone size: once; J gene: TRBJ1-1; D gene: -; V gene: TRBV5-1; CDR3 protein: CASSLGGEAFF
clone size: few; J gene: TRBJ2-4; D gene: -; V gene: TRBV7-9; CDR3 protein: CASSLAGAPKNIQYF
clone size: -; J gene: TRBJ1-6; D gene: -; V gene: TRBV14; CDR3 protein: CASSQARGPPNSPLHF
clone size: -; J gene: TRBJ2-7; D gene: -; V gene: TRBV18; CDR3 protein: CASSPREQGGEQYF
clone size: -; J gene: TRBJ1-2; D gene: -; V gene: TRBV5-6; CDR3 protein: CASSFRTSQAEFFRGYTF
clone size: -; J gene: TRBJ2-5; D gene: -; V gene: TRBV6-5; CDR3 protein: CASRRREGGGETQYF
clone size: -; J gene: TRBJ2-3; D gene: TRBD2; V gene: TRBV2; CDR3 protein: CASSETGTRGDTQYF
clone size: -; J gene: TRBJ2-1; D gene: TRBD2; V gene: TRBV4-2; CDR3 protein: CASSPTSGTYNEQFF
clone size: -; J gene: TRBJ2-2; D gene: TRBD2; V gene: TRBV4-2; CDR3 protein: CASRNGLAGGNTGELFF
clone size: -; J gene: TRBJ1-4; D gene: TRBD1; V gene: TRBV7-2; CDR3 protein: CASSSLVGQGGKLFF
clone size: -; J gene: TRBJ2-1; D gene: -; V gene: TRBV7-6; CDR3 protein: CASSLISGKEQFF
clone size: -; J gene: TRBJ1-5; D gene: -; V gene: TRBV5-5; CDR3 protein: CASSSRGDNQPQHF
clone size: -; J gene: TRBJ1-4; D gene: -; V gene: TRBV6-1; CDR3 protein: CASSRDGYNEKLFF
clone size: -; J gene: TRBJ2-5; D gene: -; V gene: TRBV5-6; CDR3 protein: CASSLGTPGPGETQYF
clone size: -; J gene: TRBJ2-7; D gene: TRBD1; V gene: TRBV7-8; CDR3 protein: CASSLYLVFGTGLSTPYEQYF
clone size: -; J gene: TRBJ1-2; D gene: -; V gene: TRBV18; CDR3 protein: CASSPLDRSPEYGYTF
clone size: few; J gene: TRBJ1-6; D gene: -; V gene: TRBV7-2; CDR3 protein: CASSLSPVNNSPLHF
clone size: -; J gene: TRBJ2-2; D gene: TRBD2; V gene: TRBV19; CDR3 protein: CASSILGTTNTGELFF
clone size: few; J gene: TRBJ1-2; D gene: -; V gene: TRBV4-3; CDR3 protein: CASSREGMTGYTF
clone size: once; J gene: TRBJ1-1; D gene: -; V gene: TRBV7-8; CDR3 protein: CASSATGLNTEAFF
clone size: once; J gene: TRBJ1-3; D gene: -; V gene: TRBV18; CDR3 protein: CASSTGGQSTGNTIYF
clone size: -; J gene: TRBJ2-2; D gene: -; V gene: TRBV25-1; CDR3 protein: CASSYRWGSNTGELFF
clone size: -; J gene: TRBJ1-6; D gene: -; V gene: TRBV4-3; CDR3 protein: CASSPLQAGSPLHF